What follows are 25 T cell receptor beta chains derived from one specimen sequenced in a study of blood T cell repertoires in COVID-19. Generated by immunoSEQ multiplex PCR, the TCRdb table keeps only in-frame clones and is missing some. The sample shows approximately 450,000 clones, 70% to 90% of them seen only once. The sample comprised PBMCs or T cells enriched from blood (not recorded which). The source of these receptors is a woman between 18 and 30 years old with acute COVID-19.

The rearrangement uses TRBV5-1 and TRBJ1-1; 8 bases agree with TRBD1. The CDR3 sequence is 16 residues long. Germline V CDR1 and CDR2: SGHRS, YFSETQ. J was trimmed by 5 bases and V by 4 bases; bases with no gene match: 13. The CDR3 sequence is CASSRRWTGKDTEAFF. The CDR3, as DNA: TGCGCCAGCAGCCGCAGGTGGACAGGGAAGGATACTGAAGCTTTCTTT.

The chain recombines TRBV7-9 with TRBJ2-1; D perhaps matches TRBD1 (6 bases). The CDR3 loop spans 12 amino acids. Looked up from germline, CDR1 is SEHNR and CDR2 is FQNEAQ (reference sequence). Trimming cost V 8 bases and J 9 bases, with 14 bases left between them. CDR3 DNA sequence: TGTGCCAGCGATACAGGGAATAGTGAGCAGTTCTTC. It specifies CASDTGNSEQFF.

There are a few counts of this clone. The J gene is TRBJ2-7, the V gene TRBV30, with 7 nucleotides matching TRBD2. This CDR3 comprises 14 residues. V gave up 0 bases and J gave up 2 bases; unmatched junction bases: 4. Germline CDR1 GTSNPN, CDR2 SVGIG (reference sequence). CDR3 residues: CAWSVGGRTYEQYF. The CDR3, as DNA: TGTGCCTGGAGTGTAGGCGGGAGAACCTACGAGCAGTACTTC.

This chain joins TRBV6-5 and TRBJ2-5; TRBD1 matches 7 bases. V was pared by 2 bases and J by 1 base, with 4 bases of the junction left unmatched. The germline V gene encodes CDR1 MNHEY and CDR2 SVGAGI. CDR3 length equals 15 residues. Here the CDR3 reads CASSYTTGVQETQYF. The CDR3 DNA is TGTGCCAGCAGTTACACTACAGGGGTCCAAGAGACCCAGTACTTC.

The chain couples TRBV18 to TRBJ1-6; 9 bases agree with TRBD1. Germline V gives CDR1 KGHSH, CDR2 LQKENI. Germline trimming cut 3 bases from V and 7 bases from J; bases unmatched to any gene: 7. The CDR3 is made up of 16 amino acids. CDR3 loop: CASSPYGGQGNSPLHF. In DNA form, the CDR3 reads TGTGCCAGCTCACCTTACGGGGGACAGGGAAATTCACCCCTCCACTTT.

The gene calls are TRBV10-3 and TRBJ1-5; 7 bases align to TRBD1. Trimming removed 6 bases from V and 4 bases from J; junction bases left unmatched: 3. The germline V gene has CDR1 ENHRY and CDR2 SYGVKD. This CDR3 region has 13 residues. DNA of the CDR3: TGTGCCATCAGGGGGACAGATAATCAGCCCCAGCATTTT. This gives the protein CAIRGTDNQPQHF.

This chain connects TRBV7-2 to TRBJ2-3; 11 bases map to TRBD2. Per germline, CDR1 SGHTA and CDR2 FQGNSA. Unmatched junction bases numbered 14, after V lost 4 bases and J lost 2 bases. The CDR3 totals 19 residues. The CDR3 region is CASSSGLAELVLPTDTQYF. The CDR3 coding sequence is TGTGCCAGCAGCTCGGGACTAGCGGAATTGGTTTTACCCACAGATACGCAGTATTTT.

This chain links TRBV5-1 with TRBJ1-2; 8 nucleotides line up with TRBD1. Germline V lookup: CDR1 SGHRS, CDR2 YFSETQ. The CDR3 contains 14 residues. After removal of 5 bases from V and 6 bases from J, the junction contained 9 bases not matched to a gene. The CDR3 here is CASRYPRDRHGYTF. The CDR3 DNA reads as TGCGCCAGCAGATACCCCCGGGACAGGCATGGCTACACCTTC.

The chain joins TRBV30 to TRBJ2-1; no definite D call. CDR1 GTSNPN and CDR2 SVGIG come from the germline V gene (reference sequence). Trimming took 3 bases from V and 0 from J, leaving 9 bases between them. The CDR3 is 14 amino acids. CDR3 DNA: TGTGCCTGGAGCTACAGCAGCTCCTACAATGAGCAGTTCTTC. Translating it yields CAWSYSSSYNEQFF.

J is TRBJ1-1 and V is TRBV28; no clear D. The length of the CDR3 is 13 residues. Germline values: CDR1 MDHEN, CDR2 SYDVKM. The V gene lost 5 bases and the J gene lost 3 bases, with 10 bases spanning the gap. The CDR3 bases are TGTGCCAGCAGTCCGTCCGTTTACACTGAAGCTTTCTTT. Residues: CASSPSVYTEAFF.

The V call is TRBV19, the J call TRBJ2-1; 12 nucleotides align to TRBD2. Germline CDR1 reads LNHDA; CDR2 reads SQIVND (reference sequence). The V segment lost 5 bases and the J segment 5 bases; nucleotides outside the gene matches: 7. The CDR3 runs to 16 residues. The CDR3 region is CASSDETSGRNNEQFF. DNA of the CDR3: TGTGCCAGTAGTGACGAGACTAGCGGGAGAAACAATGAGCAGTTCTTC.

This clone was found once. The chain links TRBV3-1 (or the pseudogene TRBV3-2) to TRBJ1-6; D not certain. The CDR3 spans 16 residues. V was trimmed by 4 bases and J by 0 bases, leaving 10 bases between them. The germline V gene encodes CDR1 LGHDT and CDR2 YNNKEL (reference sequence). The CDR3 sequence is CASSPTVTSYNSPLHF. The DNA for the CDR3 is TGTGCCAGCAGCCCAACAGTGACCTCCTATAATTCACCCCTCCACTTT.

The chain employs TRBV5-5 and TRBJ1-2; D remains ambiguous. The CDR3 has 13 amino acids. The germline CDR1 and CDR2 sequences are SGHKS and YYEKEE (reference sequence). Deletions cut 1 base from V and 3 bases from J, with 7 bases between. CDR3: CASSLKGDYGYTF. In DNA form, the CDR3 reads TGTGCCAGCAGCTTGAAGGGAGACTATGGCTACACCTTC.

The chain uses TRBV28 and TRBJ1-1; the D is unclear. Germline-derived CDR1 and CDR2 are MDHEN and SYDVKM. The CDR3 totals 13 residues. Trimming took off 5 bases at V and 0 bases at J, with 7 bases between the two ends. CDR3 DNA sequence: TGTGCCAGCAGTCCTTCTGTGAACACTGAAGCTTTCTTT. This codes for CASSPSVNTEAFF.

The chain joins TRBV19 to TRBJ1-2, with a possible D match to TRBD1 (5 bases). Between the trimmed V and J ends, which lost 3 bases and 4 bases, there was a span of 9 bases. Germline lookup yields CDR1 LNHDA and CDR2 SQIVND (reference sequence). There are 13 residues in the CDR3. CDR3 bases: TGTGCCAGTAGTATTCCCAGGGCCTATGGCTACACCTTC. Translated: CASSIPRAYGYTF. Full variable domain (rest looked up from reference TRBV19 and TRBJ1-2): DGGITQSPKYLFRKEGQNVTLSCEQNLNHDAMYWYRQDPGQGLRLIYYSQIVNDFQKGDIAEGYSVSREKKESFPLTVTSAQKNPTAFYLCASSIPRAYGYTFGSGTRLTVV.

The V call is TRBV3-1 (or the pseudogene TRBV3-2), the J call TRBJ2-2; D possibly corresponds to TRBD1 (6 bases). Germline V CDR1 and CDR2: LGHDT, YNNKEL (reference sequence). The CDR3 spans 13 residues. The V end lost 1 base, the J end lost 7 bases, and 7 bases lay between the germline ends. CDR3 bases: TGTGCCAGCAGCCAAGGAGGGGGCGGGGAGCTGTTTTTT. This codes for CASSQGGGGELFF.

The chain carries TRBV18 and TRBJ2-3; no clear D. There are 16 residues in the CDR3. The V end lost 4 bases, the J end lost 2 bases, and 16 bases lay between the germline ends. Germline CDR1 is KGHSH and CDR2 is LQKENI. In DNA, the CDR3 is TGTGCCAGCTCACGCTACTATAACTTTAACACAGATACGCAGTATTTT. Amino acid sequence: CASSRYYNFNTDTQYF.

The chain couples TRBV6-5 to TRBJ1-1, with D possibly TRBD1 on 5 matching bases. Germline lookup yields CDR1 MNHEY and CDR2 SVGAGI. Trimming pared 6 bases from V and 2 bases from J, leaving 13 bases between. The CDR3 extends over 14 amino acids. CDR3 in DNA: TGTGCCAGCAGACCCGACACAGGAAACACTGAAGCTTTCTTT. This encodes CASRPDTGNTEAFF.

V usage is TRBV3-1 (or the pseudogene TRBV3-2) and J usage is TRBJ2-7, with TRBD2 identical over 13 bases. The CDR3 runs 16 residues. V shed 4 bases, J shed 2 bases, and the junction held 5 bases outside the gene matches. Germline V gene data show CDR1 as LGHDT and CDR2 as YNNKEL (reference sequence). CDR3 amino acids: CASSLRTSGSPYEQYF. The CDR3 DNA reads TGTGCCAGCAGCCTAAGGACTAGCGGGAGCCCCTACGAGCAGTACTTC.

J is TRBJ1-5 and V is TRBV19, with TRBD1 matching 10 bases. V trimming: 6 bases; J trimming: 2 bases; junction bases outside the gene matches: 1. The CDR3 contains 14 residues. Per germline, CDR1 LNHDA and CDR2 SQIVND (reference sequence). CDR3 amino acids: CASRGTGGNQPQHF. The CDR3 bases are TGTGCCAGTAGGGGGACAGGGGGCAATCAGCCCCAGCATTTT. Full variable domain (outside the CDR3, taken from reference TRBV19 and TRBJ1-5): DGGITQSPKYLFRKEGQNVTLSCEQNLNHDAMYWYRQDPGQGLRLIYYSQIVNDFQKGDIAEGYSVSREKKESFPLTVTSAQKNPTAFYLCASRGTGGNQPQHFGDGTRLSIL.

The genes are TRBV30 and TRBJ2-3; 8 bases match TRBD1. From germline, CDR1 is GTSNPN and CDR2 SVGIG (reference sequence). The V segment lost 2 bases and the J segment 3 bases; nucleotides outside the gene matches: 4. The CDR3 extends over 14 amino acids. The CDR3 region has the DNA TGTGCCTGGAGTCGGCAGGGGGCAACAGATACGCAGTATTTT. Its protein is CAWSRQGATDTQYF.

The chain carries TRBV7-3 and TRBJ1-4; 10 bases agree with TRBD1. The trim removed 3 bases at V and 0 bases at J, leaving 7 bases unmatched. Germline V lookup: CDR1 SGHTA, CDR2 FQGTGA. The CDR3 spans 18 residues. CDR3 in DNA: TGTGCCAGCAGCTTTCGTCCCGACAGGGGGCCAACTAATGAAAAACTGTTTTTT. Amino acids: CASSFRPDRGPTNEKLFF.

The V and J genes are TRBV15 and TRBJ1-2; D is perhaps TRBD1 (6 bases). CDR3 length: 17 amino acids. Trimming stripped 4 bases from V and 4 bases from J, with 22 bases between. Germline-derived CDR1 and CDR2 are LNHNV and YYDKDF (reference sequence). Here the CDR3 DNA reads TGTGCCACCAGCAATAAACAAGGGGGAGGGCTCCCCTATGGCTACACCTTC. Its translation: CATSNKQGGGLPYGYTF.

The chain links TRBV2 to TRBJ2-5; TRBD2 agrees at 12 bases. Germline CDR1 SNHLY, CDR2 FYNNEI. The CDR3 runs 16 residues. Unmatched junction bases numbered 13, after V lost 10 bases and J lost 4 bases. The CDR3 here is CATRKASGGAGETQYF. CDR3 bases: TGTGCCACCAGGAAGGCTAGCGGGGGGGCAGGAGAGACCCAGTACTTC. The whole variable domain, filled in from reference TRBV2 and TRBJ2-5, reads EPEVTQTPSHQVTQMGQEVILRCVPISNHLYFYWYRQILGQKVEFLVSFYNNEISEKSEIFDDQFSVERPDGSNFTLKIRSTKLEDSAMYFCATRKASGGAGETQYFGPGTRLLVL.

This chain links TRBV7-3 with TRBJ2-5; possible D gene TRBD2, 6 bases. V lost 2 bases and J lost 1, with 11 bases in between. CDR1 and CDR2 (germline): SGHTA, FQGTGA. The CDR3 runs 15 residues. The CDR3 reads CASSLSPGLQETQYF. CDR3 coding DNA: TGTGCCAGCAGCTTATCCCCGGGACTCCAAGAGACCCAGTACTTC.